The rows below give T cell receptor beta chains drawn from one sample of a study of T cell responses to AZD1222 COVID-19 vaccine. The method was immunoSEQ multiplex PCR; TCRdb's version includes in-frame clones alone and lacks a portion of them. The top ten clones hold roughly 4.4% of a sample with approximately 110,000 clones, roughly 86% of them seen once. The sequences come from peripheral blood, collected 28 days after the second AZD1222 dose. Receptor source: an adult who received the AZD1222 COVID-19 vaccine. The CDR3 runs from the conserved cysteine through the conserved F or W. The size of a clone is reported for some rows only, either as once, few or many, or as a class for expanded clones.

13 TRBJ1-2 TRBV6-5 . CASIWGQRDGYTF
12 TRBJ2-1 TRBV5-1 . CASSPDPNEQFF
16 TRBJ1-5 TRBV6-2/TRBV6-3 once CASSDQWEGGNQPQHF
16 TRBJ2-2 TRBV5-1 . CASSPGQASNTGELFF
17 TRBJ2-5 TRBV4-1 . CASSQTLLLALQETQYF
15 TRBJ1-2 TRBV19 once CASSIVGIPPRGYTF
16 TRBJ1-5 TRBV7-3 . CASSPKGRGGHQPQHF
14 TRBJ1-5 TRBV24-1 . CATGEDYSNQPQHF
14 TRBJ2-7 TRBV13 . CASSLISSSYEQYF
16 TRBJ1-3 TRBV7-9 once CASSLGAGGRRNTIYF
15 TRBJ2-3 TRBV5-4 . CASRDQRASTDTQYF
14 TRBJ1-4 TRBV5-4 . CASSLQGANEKLFF
17 TRBJ2-1 TRBV7-2 . CASSLAGGRISYNEQFF
11 TRBJ1-2 TRBV20-1 . CSARDGPGYTF
12 TRBJ2-7 TRBV7-3 . CASREWSHEQYF
11 TRBJ1-2 TRBV24-1 . CATSTSDGYTF
17 TRBJ2-5 TRBV7-2 . CASSLSPLGGTQETQYF
14 TRBJ1-3 TRBV5-4 . CASSSGQPGNTIYF
13 TRBJ2-4 TRBV29-1 . CSVVGQVKNIQYF
12 TRBJ2-5 TRBV6-5 . CASSVAGETQYF
15 TRBJ1-4 TRBV4-3 . CASSQVPNTNEKLFF
20 TRBJ2-1 TRBV4-3 few CASSQDPNPMTGGSYNEQFF
16 TRBJ2-1 TRBV23-1 . CASSQSNPRGYNEQFF
14 TRBJ2-3 TRBV7-6 . CASTLGGGTDTQYF
11 TRBJ1-1 TRBV10-3 . CAIRTEVEAFF
17 TRBJ1-1 TRBV29-1 . CSVEARGQGDISMRAFF
14 TRBJ1-5 TRBV30 . CAWSVLQGNQPQHF
15 TRBJ1-2 TRBV27 . CASSLYPGASYGYTF
16 TRBJ2-3 TRBV9 . CASSTGTSGTADTQYF
15 TRBJ2-7 TRBV3-1/TRBV3-2 . CASSQDLAGGYEQYF
14 TRBJ2-2 TRBV9 . CASSILTATGELFF
15 TRBJ1-2 TRBV11-2 . CASSTPDRVYYGYTF
18 TRBJ2-3 TRBV23-1 . CASSQICPQRAPTDTQYF
15 TRBJ1-6 TRBV30 . CASRQGSSYNSPLHF
17 TRBJ2-1 TRBV11-2 . CASSARGLAGAYNEQFF
14 TRBJ1-6 TRBV30 . CAWSVPQAHSPLHF
14 TRBJ2-3 TRBV6-4 . CASSRGPLTDTQYF
13 TRBJ1-6 TRBV5-1 . CAPPDRAYSPLHF
14 TRBJ2-7 TRBV27 . CASSLAGGGYEQYF
15 TRBJ2-2 TRBV27 . CASRTLTGFTGELFF
16 TRBJ2-1 TRBV5-4 . CASSPVGGGSYNEQFF
14 TRBJ2-5 TRBV19 once CASSIRGGQETQYF
14 TRBJ1-2 TRBV19 . CASSISRETGGYTF
15 TRBJ1-2 TRBV6-6 . CASSSGDPWDYGYTF
15 TRBJ2-3 TRBV27 . CASTLTSYRTDTQYF
14 TRBJ1-2 TRBV27 . CASSLYTGSGGYTF
14 TRBJ2-1 TRBV29-1 . CSVTTSGSYNEQFF
11 TRBJ2-4 TRBV12-3/TRBV12-4 . CASGTGAIQYF
12 TRBJ2-4 TRBV7-8 . CASSLGGNIQYF
14 TRBJ2-7 TRBV10-3 . CAIRGDRGDYEQYF
16 TRBJ2-3 TRBV13 few CASSLERRTLTDTQYF